This T cell receptor (beta chain) derives from a study of graft-versus-host responses after intestinal transplantation. Background on the study: Each recipient received anti-thymocyte globulin induction, then tacrolimus and steroids for 2 to 4 years.

Points from the study as a whole: High graft-versus-host to host-versus-graft clonal ratios were found in allografts of patients who had graft-donor T cell macrochimerism. GvH clonotypes were identified within recipient marrow, with a subset emerging first in ileum or blood.

Concerning this clone: The target antigen is unknown.

The V gene's germline CDR1 is MNHEY and CDR2 SMNVEV (reference sequence). This CDR3 contains 18 residues. The J segment lost 0 bases and the V segment lost 5 bases, leaving 13 bases of the junction unmatched. TCRdb's copy holds only in-frame clones and misses some; the assay was immunoSEQ multiplex PCR. The repertoire holds around 110,000 clones, with about 92% as singletons. The receptor was isolated from a human donor who was the organ donor for an intestinal transplant. The chain carries TRBV27 and TRBJ2-1, with 7 bases lining up with TRBD1. The input for sequencing was unstimulated CD8+ T cells sorted from spleen or lymph node cells, taken before transplant. This chain's CDR3 is CASSTPDRSLSSYNEQFF. The CDR3 DNA sequence: TGTGCCAGCAGTACGCCGGACAGGTCCCTCAGCTCCTACAATGAGCAGTTCTTC.